The TCR beta chain described here comes from a study of blood T cell repertoires in COVID-19. This clone showed up just once. This CDR3 region has 16 residues. Germline V gene lookup returns CDR1 SGHAT and CDR2 FQNNGV. V dropped 2 bases and J dropped 2 bases, with 16 bases sitting between them. Method: immunoSEQ multiplex PCR; TCRdb's copy keeps in-frame clones and lacks some. The sample shows under 400,000 clones, 85% to 90% of them seen only once. The sequencing sample was made of PBMCs or T cells enriched from blood (not recorded which). The sequence was collected from a woman aged 30 to 39 who had been exposed to COVID-19. The chain joins TRBV11-2 to TRBJ2-7; TRBD2 is a possible D gene (5 bases). CDR3 nucleotide sequence: TGTGCCAGCAGCTTAATATTAGGGTGGGAGCCCTACGAGCAGTACTTC. Translation gives CASSLILGWEPYEQYF.